This TCR beta chain is from a study of blood T cell repertoires in COVID-19. Looking at the study overall: Acute-phase and convalescent COVID-19 samples originated in the United States, Italy and Spain. PBMCs, B-cell-depleted T cells, or T cells were the source of the cDNA or gDNA that made up the material.

A remark on this clone: Other DNA sequences in the same sample also yield this CDR3.

In the original workflow: Amplification from reference gene primers served as the basis for estimated nucleated cell counts. Sequencing was performed with immunoSEQ multiplex PCR; in TCRdb, only in-frame clones are kept and a portion is missing. V and J calls and clone size are given by that table; D and trimming were obtained from the DNA. The sample yields a few hundred thousand clones, around 90% seen once. V shed 4 bases and J 4 bases; nucleotides not matched to a gene: 4. This CDR3 comprises 16 residues. Germline V CDR1 and CDR2: KGHDR, SFDVKD. The sequenced material came from peripheral blood. The TCR comes from a woman aged 18-30 years who had recovered from COVID-19. The V call is TRBV24-1, the J call TRBJ2-1; TRBD2 matches 12 bases. Here the CDR3 DNA reads TGTGCCACCAGTGACGCTAGCGGGAGGGCGTACAATGAGCAGTTCTTC. Translation: CATSDASGRAYNEQFF.